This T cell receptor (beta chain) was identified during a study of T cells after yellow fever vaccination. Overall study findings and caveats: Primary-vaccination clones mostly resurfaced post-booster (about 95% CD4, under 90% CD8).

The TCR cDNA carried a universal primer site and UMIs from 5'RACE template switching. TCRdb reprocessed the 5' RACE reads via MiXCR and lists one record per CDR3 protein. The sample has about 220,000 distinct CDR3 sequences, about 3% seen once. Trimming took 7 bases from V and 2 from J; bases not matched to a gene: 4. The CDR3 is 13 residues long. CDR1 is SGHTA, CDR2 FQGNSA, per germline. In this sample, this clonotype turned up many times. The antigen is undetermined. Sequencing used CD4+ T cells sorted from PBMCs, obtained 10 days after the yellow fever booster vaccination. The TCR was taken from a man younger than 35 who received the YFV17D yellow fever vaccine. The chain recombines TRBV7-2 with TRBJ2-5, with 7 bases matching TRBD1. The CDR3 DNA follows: TGTGCCAGCACCAAGGGGGCTCAAGAGACCCAGTACTTC. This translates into CASTKGAQETQYF.